This T cell receptor (beta chain) was profiled in a study of shared clonotypes between healthy human individuals. The wider study: Per donor, CD8 memory used one plate, CD8 naive used two, CD4 memory used three and CD4 naive used three.

The J segment lost 1 base and the V segment lost 4 bases, leaving 6 bases of the junction unmatched. The CDR3 length is 15 residues. Germline values: CDR1 SGHRS, CDR2 YFSETQ. A remark on this clone: Its specificity is not known.

Broader study findings: It was only blood that was sampled, and tissue repertoires likely differ.

Naive CD8 cells lacked CD45RO and underwent positive selection for CCR7, leaving out terminally differentiated effector memory CD45RA+ cells. Deep-level assay runs were performed. This table comes from immunoSEQ multiplex PCR, and its TCRdb copy is limited to in-frame clones, with some not included. The sample gives some 740,000 clones, about 91% of which show up once; under 30% is in the top ten. This chain connects TRBV5-1 to TRBJ1-1, with 8 bases matching TRBD1. Sequencing was performed on naive CD8+ T cells sorted from blood. This TCR came from a man aged 25 to 40 in good health. DNA for the CDR3: TGCGCCAGCAGCCCGCAGGGGGCCGGGAACACTGAAGCTTTCTTT. Amino acids: CASSPQGAGNTEAFF.